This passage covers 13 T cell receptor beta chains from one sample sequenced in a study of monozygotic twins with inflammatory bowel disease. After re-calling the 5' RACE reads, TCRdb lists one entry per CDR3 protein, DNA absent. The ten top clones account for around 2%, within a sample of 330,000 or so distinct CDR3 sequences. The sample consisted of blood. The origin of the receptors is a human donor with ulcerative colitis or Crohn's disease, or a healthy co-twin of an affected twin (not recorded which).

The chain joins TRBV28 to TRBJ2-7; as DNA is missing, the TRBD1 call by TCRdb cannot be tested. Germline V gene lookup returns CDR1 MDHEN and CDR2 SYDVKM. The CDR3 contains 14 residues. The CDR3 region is CASSPWQVSYEQYF.

CDR3 in amino acids: CASSERNRETQYF. V usage is TRBV2 and J usage is TRBJ2-5; the D call from TCRdb, TRBD1, cannot be confirmed without DNA. Germline assignment: CDR1 SNHLY and CDR2 FYNNEI. This CDR3 is built from 13 residues.

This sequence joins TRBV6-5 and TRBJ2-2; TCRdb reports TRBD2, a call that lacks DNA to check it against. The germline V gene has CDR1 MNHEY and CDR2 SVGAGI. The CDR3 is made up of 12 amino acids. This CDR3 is CASSYSGGELFF.

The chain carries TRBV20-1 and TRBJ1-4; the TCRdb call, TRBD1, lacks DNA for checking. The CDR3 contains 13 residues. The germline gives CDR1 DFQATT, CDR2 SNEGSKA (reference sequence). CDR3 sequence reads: CSARQGAGEKLFF.

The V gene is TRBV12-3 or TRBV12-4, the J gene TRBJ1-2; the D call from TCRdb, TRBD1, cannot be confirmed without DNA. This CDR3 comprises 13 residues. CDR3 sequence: CASSQTGVYGYTF.

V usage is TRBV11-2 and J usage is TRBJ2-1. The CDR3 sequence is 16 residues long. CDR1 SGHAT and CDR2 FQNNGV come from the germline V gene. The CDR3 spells CASSSEVTPSLNEQFF.

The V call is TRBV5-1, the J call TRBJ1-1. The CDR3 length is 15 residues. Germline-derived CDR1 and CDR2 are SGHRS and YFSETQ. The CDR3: CASSLDPAQDTEAFF.

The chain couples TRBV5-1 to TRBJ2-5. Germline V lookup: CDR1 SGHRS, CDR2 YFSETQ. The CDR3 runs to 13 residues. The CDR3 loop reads CASSLAPLGTQYF. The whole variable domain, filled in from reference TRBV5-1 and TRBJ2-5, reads KAGVTQTPRYLIKTRGQQVTLSCSPISGHRSVSWYQQTPGQGLQFLFEYFSETQRNKGNFPGRFSGRQFSNSRSEMNVSTLELGDSALYLCASSLAPLGTQYFGPGTRLLVL.

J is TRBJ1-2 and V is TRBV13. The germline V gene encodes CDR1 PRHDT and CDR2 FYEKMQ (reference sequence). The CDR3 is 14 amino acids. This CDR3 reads CASSSRTEAYGYTF.

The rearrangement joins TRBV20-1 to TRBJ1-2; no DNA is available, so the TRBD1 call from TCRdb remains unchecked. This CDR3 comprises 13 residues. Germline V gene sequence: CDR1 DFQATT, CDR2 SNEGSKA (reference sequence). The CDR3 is CSARGTGNYGYTF.

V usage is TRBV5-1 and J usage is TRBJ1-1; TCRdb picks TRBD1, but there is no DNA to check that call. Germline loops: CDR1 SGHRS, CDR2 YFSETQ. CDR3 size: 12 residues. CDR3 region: CASSLRGTEAFF. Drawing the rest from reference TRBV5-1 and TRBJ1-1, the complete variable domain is KAGVTQTPRYLIKTRGQQVTLSCSPISGHRSVSWYQQTPGQGLQFLFEYFSETQRNKGNFPGRFSGRQFSNSRSEMNVSTLELGDSALYLCASSLRGTEAFFGQGTRLTVV.

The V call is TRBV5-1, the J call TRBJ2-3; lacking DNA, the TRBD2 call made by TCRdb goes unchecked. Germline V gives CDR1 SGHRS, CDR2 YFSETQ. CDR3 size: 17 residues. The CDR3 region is CASSSEGLAGLTDTQYF.

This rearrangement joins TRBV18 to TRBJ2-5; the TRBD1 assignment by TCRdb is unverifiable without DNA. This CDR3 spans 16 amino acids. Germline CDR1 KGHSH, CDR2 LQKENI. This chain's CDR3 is CASSPIGQSYQETQYF. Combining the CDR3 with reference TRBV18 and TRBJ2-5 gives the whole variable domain NAGVMQNPRHLVRRRGQEARLRCSPMKGHSHVYWYRQLPEEGLKFMVYLQKENIIDESGMPKERFSAEFPKEGPSILRIQQVVRGDSAAYFCASSPIGQSYQETQYFGPGTRLLVL.